This T cell receptor beta chain was captured in a study of beta chain features in type 1 diabetes. V was cut by 3 bases and J by 8 bases, with 7 bases left in between. CDR3 size: 10 residues. Germline V gene data show CDR1 as DFQATT and CDR2 as SNEGSKA (reference sequence). The authors reverse transcribed all of the isolated RNA, so sequencing captured expressed TCRB transcripts. Repertoires were generated with immunoSEQ multiplex PCR, while TCRdb's copy carries only in-frame clones and drops some. The sample has 300,000 to 400,000 clones; roughly a tenth are singletons. This clone was recorded a few times. Its specificity is unknown. General observations from the study: Shorter TCRB CDR3s, moderately but significantly so, were found in Type 1 diabetes patients in all four CD4+ subsets.

The sequence was obtained from a man younger than 40 with type 1 diabetes. The V call is TRBV20-1, the J call TRBJ1-2; no definite D call. Sequenced: central memory CD4+ T cells from blood. The CDR3 reads CSAREEGYTF. The CDR3 nucleotides are TGCAGTGCTAGGGAGGAAGGCTACACCTTC.